What follows are 18 T cell receptor beta chains derived from one specimen sequenced in a study of cytomegalovirus exposure and HLA in healthy donors. The PCR used 60 Vbeta and 13 Jbeta primers. Only in-frame clones appear in the TCRdb table, and some are missing; sequencing was by immunoSEQ multiplex PCR. This sample has about 150,000 clones, with around 82% found just once. The sequenced sample consisted of PBMCs. The receptors were gathered from a woman in her forties or fifties in good health and CMV-seropositive.

This chain links TRBV29-1 with TRBJ2-7; 7 positions agree with TRBD1. There are 15 residues in the CDR3. Losses at the gene ends were 1 base for V and 4 bases for J; bases not matched to a gene: 10. Per germline, CDR1 SQVTM and CDR2 ANQGSEA. CDR3 sequence reads: CSVEVAGTETYEQYF. The CDR3 nucleotides are TGCAGCGTTGAAGTCGCCGGGACAGAAACATACGAGCAGTACTTC.

This sequence joins TRBV21-1 and TRBJ2-3; no DNA check was done on the table's D call, TRBD2. TRBV21-1 has pseudogene status. This CDR3 region has 15 residues. CDR3: CASSKVPTSGDTQYF. The CDR3 DNA reads TGTGCCAGCAGCAAAGTGCCGACTAGCGGGGATACGCAGTATTTT.

The chain combines TRBV6-6 with TRBJ1-1, with 8 bases fitting TRBD1. Trimming cost V 6 bases and J 6 bases; bases outside gene matches: 9. This CDR3 has 14 amino acids. Germline values: CDR1 MNHNY, CDR2 SVGAGI (reference sequence). CDR3 protein: CASRLGQGMSEAFF. Written as DNA, the CDR3 is TGTGCCAGCAGACTTGGACAGGGCATGTCTGAAGCTTTCTTT.

This clone has a handful of counts. The chain has TRBV4-3 and TRBJ2-3; TRBD2 aligns across 8 bases. This CDR3 region has 16 residues. The V gene end was trimmed by 2 bases and the J gene end by 2 bases; junction bases not matched to a gene: 6. CDR1 is LGHNA and CDR2 is YSLEER in the germline V gene. The CDR3 coding sequence is TGCGCCAGCAGCCAAAGCTTGCGGGGGGACACAGATACGCAGTATTTT. As protein: CASSQSLRGDTDTQYF.

This clone was detected once. This chain connects TRBV9 to TRBJ2-3, with D possibly TRBD2 on 7 matching bases. V was trimmed by 2 bases and J by 2 bases, leaving 12 bases between them. Germline assignment: CDR1 SGDLS and CDR2 YYNGEE. This CDR3 contains 15 residues. This CDR3 reads CASSVRGTNTDTQYF. The CDR3, as DNA: TGTGCCAGCAGCGTGAGGGGGACTAACACAGATACGCAGTATTTT.

In the case of this clone: One end of the junction fails to match germline, which may point to a read error. This sample also contains other DNA sequences that code for the same CDR3. The chain is built from TRBV6-5 and TRBJ1-3, with TRBD1 matching over 7 bases. The CDR3 length is 14 residues. Per germline, CDR1 MNHEY and CDR2 SVGAGI. The CDR3 DNA sequence: TGCGCCAGCAGTAACCCAGGGGGAGGAAACACCATATATTTT. It specifies CASSNPGGGNTIYF.

The rearrangement uses TRBV19 and TRBJ1-1; D not certain. The CDR3 spans 13 residues. Trimming left V 6 bases short and J 5 bases short, with 13 bases between. Germline assignment: CDR1 LNHDA and CDR2 SQIVND (reference sequence). CDR3: CASSGLGYTEAFF. CDR3 DNA: TGTGCCAGTAGCGGACTGGGCTATACTGAAGCTTTCTTT.

DNA of the CDR3: TGCGCCAGCAGCTTGGTAACTAGCGGGGGTTCCAATGAGCAGTTCTTC. Amino acid sequence: CASSLVTSGGSNEQFF. The chain recombines TRBV5-1 with TRBJ2-1; 11 bases fit TRBD2. Germline V gene lookup returns CDR1 SGHRS and CDR2 YFSETQ. V shed 0 bases, J shed 6 bases, and the junction held 5 bases outside the gene matches. The CDR3 sequence is 16 residues long.

This sequence joins TRBV6-1 and TRBJ1-5, with D hard to call. The CDR3 length is 14 residues. In germline, CDR1 is MNHNS, CDR2 SASEGT. Trimming stripped 0 bases from V and 5 bases from J, with 8 bases between. CDR3 sequence: CASSEAIGDQPQHF. The CDR3 DNA is TGTGCCAGCAGTGAAGCCATCGGGGATCAGCCCCAGCATTTT.

This rearrangement joins TRBV7-8 to TRBJ2-1; 7 bases match TRBD1. V dropped 3 bases and J dropped 12; count of bases not matched to a gene: 5. The CDR3 covers 12 residues. CDR1 and CDR2 (germline): SGHVS, FQNEAQ. As DNA, the CDR3 is TGTGCCAGCAGCTTGGACGGGACAGCGCAGTTCTTC. This translates into CASSLDGTAQFF.

This chain connects TRBV27 to TRBJ1-6; 7 bases match TRBD1. The CDR3 loop spans 13 amino acids. Per the germline V gene, CDR1 is MNHEY and CDR2 is SMNVEV (reference sequence). The V and J ends lost 2 bases and 10 bases, in that order; junction bases with no gene match: 2. CDR3 bases: TGTGCCAGCAGTTTAAACAGGGGCTCACCCCTCCACTTT. Its translation is CASSLNRGSPLHF.

The chain employs TRBV4-1 and TRBJ2-7; maybe TRBD2 (5 bases). The CDR3 covers 15 residues. Germline CDR1 is MGHRA and CDR2 is YSYEKL. V lost 0 bases and J 5 bases, leaving 14 bases between the germline ends. CDR3 in amino acids: CASSQDGVLGDEQYF. The CDR3 DNA sequence: TGCGCCAGCAGCCAAGACGGAGTCCTCGGGGACGAGCAGTACTTC.

V is TRBV14 and J is TRBJ2-3; TRBD2 matches 7 bases. This CDR3 region has 13 residues. The V gene's germline CDR1 is SGHDN and CDR2 FVKESK. V lost 10 bases and J lost 2; bases outside the gene matches: 6. CDR3 sequence reads: CATGLAATDTQYF. The CDR3 bases are TGTGCCACGGGGCTAGCGGCCACAGATACGCAGTATTTT.

V gene TRBV9 combines with J gene TRBJ1-3; unclear D gene. With 1 base removed from V and 2 bases from J, the gap between germline ends came to 10 bases. Germline CDR1 and CDR2: SGDLS and YYNGEE. This CDR3 contains 15 residues. In nucleotides, the CDR3 is TGTGCCAGCAGCGTATCCACGGTTACTGGAAACACCATATATTTT. Amino acid sequence: CASSVSTVTGNTIYF.

The chain has TRBV2 and TRBJ1-4; TRBD1 is a possible D gene (5 bases). V was trimmed by 3 bases and J by 3 bases, leaving 20 bases between them. The CDR3 is made up of 18 amino acids. In germline, CDR1 is SNHLY, CDR2 FYNNEI. CDR3 amino acids: CASSDSKRGGRSNEKLFF. Here the CDR3 DNA reads TGTGCCAGCAGTGACTCCAAACGGGGGGGGAGGTCTAATGAAAAACTGTTTTTT.

There are a few counts of this clone. This chain uses TRBV5-6 with TRBJ1-1; TRBD1 matches at 7 bases. The CDR3 has 16 residues. The germline V gene encodes CDR1 SGHDT and CDR2 YYEEEE. Trimming at V came to 0 bases and at J to 0 bases, leaving 5 bases not matched to a gene. CDR3 nucleotides: TGTGCCAGCAGCTTGGAACAGGGGCCCATGAACACTGAAGCTTTCTTT. This codes for CASSLEQGPMNTEAFF.

The J gene is TRBJ2-3, the V gene TRBV11-3; 16 nucleotides line up with TRBD2. Germline V gene sequence: CDR1 SGHNT, CDR2 YENEEA. J was trimmed by 4 bases and V by 5 bases; bases with no gene match: 3. The CDR3 covers 16 residues. CDR3 nucleotide sequence: TGTGCCAGCAGCCGTGGGACTAGCGGGGGGGCAGATACGCAGTATTTT. Protein product: CASSRGTSGGADTQYF.

This rearrangement joins TRBV19 to TRBJ1-2, with no clear D. V gave up 8 bases and J gave up 8 bases, with 21 bases separating them. The CDR3 length is 14 residues. Germline V gene lookup returns CDR1 LNHDA and CDR2 SQIVND (reference sequence). The CDR3 spells CASAPRPGMTGYTF. The CDR3 nucleotides are TGTGCCAGTGCCCCTAGACCCGGGATGACGGGCTACACCTTC.